These 2 T cell receptor beta chains share one sample of origin, sequenced in a study of T cells in Graves' hyperthyroidism and ophthalmopathy. The source material, RNA transcripts, was used to amplify TCR beta CDR3 regions. When the TCR CDR3 underwent first-round RT-PCR, the HTBI primer set was used. Each CDR3 protein gets one entry after TCRdb re-called the multiplex PCR reads with MiXCR. The profile shows 350,000 or so distinct CDR3 sequences, 15% to 20% of them singletons. Sequenced sample: blood. The origin of the receptors is a woman in her forties with Graves' ophthalmopathy.

There are a few counts of this clonotype. The rearrangement joins TRBV9 to TRBJ2-5, with 7 bases fitting TRBD1. This CDR3 region has 14 residues. V gave up 5 bases and J gave up 4 bases; unmatched junction bases: 8. CDR1 is SGDLS, CDR2 YYNGEE, per germline. The CDR3 loop is CASSPGTVGETQYF. The CDR3 DNA follows: TGTGCCAGCAGTCCAGGGACAGTCGGAGAGACCCAGTACTTC.

This clonotype was observed many times. The chain couples TRBV11-2 to TRBJ2-7; D gene ambiguous. The ends were cut back, 0 bases at V and 5 bases at J, with 14 bases in the middle. This CDR3 spans 15 amino acids. Per germline, CDR1 SGHAT and CDR2 FQNNGV. CDR3 sequence: CASSLDEVPSHEQYF. The CDR3 DNA sequence: TGTGCCAGCAGCTTAGATGAAGTCCCAAGCCACGAGCAGTACTTC.